Following are 29 T cell receptor beta chains from one sample sequenced in a study of blood T cell repertoires in COVID-19. Profiled with immunoSEQ multiplex PCR; TCRdb holds only in-frame clones, not every one. Found here are roughly 100,000 clones, under 90% of them singletons; the top ten hold 10% to 15%. Sequenced material: peripheral blood. The receptors derive from a human donor in a cohort sampled during active or convalescent COVID-19.

The chain recombines TRBV27 with TRBJ1-3, with 9 bases identical to TRBD1. With V trimmed by 4 bases and J by 6 bases, 4 bases remained unmatched. Germline V gene sequence: CDR1 MNHEY, CDR2 SMNVEV (reference sequence). The CDR3 length is 14 residues. CDR3 nucleotide sequence: TGTGCCAGCAGTTCTGGACAGGGGATAAACACCATATATTTT. Residues: CASSSGQGINTIYF.

The chain employs TRBV6-5 and TRBJ2-1; tentatively, D is TRBD1 (5 bases). Germline V gene data show CDR1 as MNHEY and CDR2 as SVGAGI. Deletions cut 7 bases from V and 12 bases from J, with 19 bases between. The length of the CDR3 is 13 residues. The CDR3: CASTKKTGRGQFF. The CDR3 DNA sequence: TGTGCCAGCACCAAAAAAACAGGTCGTGGGCAGTTCTTC.

The V and J genes are TRBV7-6 and TRBJ1-1; 8 bases map to TRBD1. Trimming at V came to 6 bases and at J to 4 bases, leaving 4 bases not matched to a gene. This CDR3 spans 13 amino acids. The germline V gene has CDR1 SGHVS and CDR2 FNYEAQ. CDR3 loop: CASSYTGGTEAFF. For the CDR3, the DNA is TGTGCCAGCAGTTATACAGGGGGCACTGAAGCTTTCTTT.

The V call is TRBV19, the J call TRBJ2-7; possibly TRBD2 for D (5 bases). Trimming left V 5 bases short and J 3 bases short, with 11 bases between. The CDR3 is made up of 13 amino acids. Germline assignment: CDR1 LNHDA and CDR2 SQIVND (reference sequence). This CDR3 reads CASSRGWRYEQYF. DNA for the CDR3: TGTGCCAGTAGTCGGGGATGGCGCTACGAGCAGTACTTC.

The chain is built from TRBV7-9 and TRBJ1-2, with D perhaps matching TRBD1 (5 bases). Trimming removed 0 bases from V and 2 bases from J, with 10 bases in between. The V gene's germline CDR1 is SEHNR and CDR2 FQNEAQ (reference sequence). The CDR3 consists of 15 residues. CDR3: CASSLALGGNYGYTF. The CDR3 DNA is TGTGCCAGCAGCTTAGCGTTGGGGGGGAACTATGGCTACACCTTC.

The genes are TRBV5-5 and TRBJ2-2; TRBD1 aligns across 11 bases. Looked up from germline, CDR1 is SGHKS and CDR2 is YYEKEE (reference sequence). The CDR3 covers 16 residues. Trimming took 4 bases from V and 6 from J; bases not matched to a gene: 8. CDR3 sequence: CASSPQGQGAAGELFF. The CDR3 DNA sequence: TGTGCCAGCAGCCCACAAGGACAGGGGGCTGCCGGGGAGCTGTTTTTT.

This clone was observed a single time. This chain uses TRBV7-9 with TRBJ2-4, with 8 bases matching TRBD1. This CDR3 region has 14 residues. Germline assignment: CDR1 SEHNR and CDR2 FQNEAQ (reference sequence). J gave up 15 bases and V 5 bases, and 15 bases lay outside the gene matches. CDR3 in DNA: TGTGCCAGCAGCCCTCCTCTGGACAGGGCGGTTCCGTACTTC. Translated, it gives CASSPPLDRAVPYF. The full variable domain, with the rest looked up from reference TRBV7-9 and TRBJ2-4, is DTGVSQNPRHKITKRGQNVTFRCDPISEHNRLYWYRQTLGQGPEFLTYFQNEAQLEKSRLLSDRFSAERPKGSFSTLEIQRTEQGDSAMYLCASSPPLDRAVPYFGAGTRLSVL.

The V gene is TRBV6-5, the J gene TRBJ1-5; D may be TRBD1 (6 bases). This CDR3 has 15 residues. Germline loops: CDR1 MNHEY, CDR2 SVGAGI. V shed 7 bases and J shed 3 bases, with 16 bases lying between them. The CDR3 bases are TGTGCCAGCACTTTACTGGGGACATACAATCAGCCCCAGCATTTT. Encoded protein: CASTLLGTYNQPQHF.

This chain joins TRBV7-2 and TRBJ2-7; 15 bases agree with TRBD2. Germline V gene sequence: CDR1 SGHTA, CDR2 FQGNSA. The CDR3 totals 17 residues. V lost 3 bases and J lost 7; bases outside the gene matches: 10. The CDR3 loop is CASSLAGTSGGSREQYF. The CDR3 coding sequence is TGTGCCAGCAGCTTGGCGGGGACTAGCGGGGGGTCACGTGAGCAGTACTTC.

The J gene is TRBJ2-6, the V gene TRBV7-2; 8 bases agree with TRBD1. CDR1 and CDR2 (germline): SGHTA, FQGNSA. The CDR3 runs 18 residues. The ends lost 1 base at V and 4 bases at J; junction bases unmatched: 9. The CDR3 DNA reads TGTGCCAGCAGCTTAGGGCAGGGGGCTTCGTCCGGGGCCAACGTCCTGACTTTC. Translation: CASSLGQGASSGANVLTF.

The chain links TRBV6-5 to TRBJ1-3; D remains ambiguous. Trimming took off 5 bases at V and 4 bases at J, with 12 bases between the two ends. The CDR3 runs to 14 residues. The germline gives CDR1 MNHEY, CDR2 SVGAGI. For the CDR3, the DNA is TGTGCCAGCAGTCCGTGGTTGGAGGGAAACACCATATATTTT. Protein product: CASSPWLEGNTIYF.

The CDR3 sequence: CASSAGTSFSHEQFF. CDR3 nucleotides: TGCGCCAGCTCCGCCGGGACTAGCTTTTCCCATGAGCAGTTCTTC. The gene calls are TRBV10-2 and TRBJ2-1; 9 nucleotides agree with TRBD2. V lost 8 bases and J lost 8; bases outside the gene matches: 13. This CDR3 has 15 residues. Looked up from germline, CDR1 is WSHSY and CDR2 is SAAADI.

This sequence joins TRBV7-9 and TRBJ2-1; 7 bases align to TRBD1. CDR1 is SEHNR, CDR2 FQNEAQ, per germline (reference sequence). This CDR3 spans 13 amino acids. The trim removed 5 bases at V and 7 bases at J, leaving 5 bases unmatched. The CDR3 loop reads CASSVGQENEQFF. The CDR3 DNA reads as TGTGCCAGCAGCGTAGGACAGGAGAATGAGCAGTTCTTC.

The gene calls are TRBV21-1 and TRBJ1-2. TRBV21-1 is shown as a pseudogene. The CDR3 has 17 residues. The CDR3 DNA reads as TGTGCCAGCAGCAAAGCCAGCGGTGGGTGTCGTCGAAATGGCTACACCTTC. Translation gives CASSKASGGCRRNGYTF.

This rearrangement joins TRBV7-3 to TRBJ2-1; 9 nucleotides agree with TRBD1. CDR1 SGHTA and CDR2 FQGTGA come from the germline V gene. The CDR3 consists of 15 residues. V was pared by 4 bases and J by 7 bases, with 8 bases of the junction left unmatched. CDR3 residues: CASSSARDRENEQFF. As DNA, the CDR3 is TGTGCCAGCAGCTCGGCCCGGGACAGGGAGAATGAGCAGTTCTTC.

CDR3 bases: TGTGCCAGCAGCAGACTAGACAAAAACATTCAGTACTTC. This sequence encodes CASSRLDKNIQYF. The V gene is TRBV21-1, the J gene TRBJ2-4; the tabulated D call, TRBD2, remains unverified against the DNA. TRBV21-1 is annotated as a pseudogene. This CDR3 has 13 residues.

DNA for the CDR3: TGTGCCAGCAGTCCCTCGGCGGGGAGGAACACTGAAGCTTTCTTT. Translating it yields CASSPSAGRNTEAFF. The V call is TRBV6-5, the J call TRBJ1-1; unclear D gene. The V gene's germline CDR1 is MNHEY and CDR2 SVGAGI. The length of the CDR3 is 15 residues. Trimming took off 5 bases at V and 1 base at J, with 14 bases between the two ends.

This chain links TRBV19 with TRBJ2-1, with 9 bases aligning to TRBD2. This CDR3 contains 14 residues. CDR1 LNHDA and CDR2 SQIVND come from the germline V gene (reference sequence). J gave up 4 bases and V 8 bases, and 6 bases lay outside the gene matches. The chain's CDR3 is CASSSGGLYNEQFF. The CDR3 nucleotides read TGTGCCAGTTCGAGCGGGGGGCTTTACAATGAGCAGTTCTTC.

The CDR3: CASKKGGQGASTEAFF. CDR3 nucleotide sequence: TGTGCCAGCAAAAAAGGGGGGCAGGGGGCGAGCACTGAAGCTTTCTTT. This chain links TRBV11-2 with TRBJ1-1; 8 nucleotides align to TRBD1. This CDR3 has 16 residues. Germline V gene data show CDR1 as SGHAT and CDR2 as FQNNGV. V lost 7 bases to trimming and J lost 4 bases; unmatched junction nucleotides: 14.

V gene TRBV19 combines with J gene TRBJ1-3, with TRBD1 matching 7 bases. The CDR3 is 14 amino acids. V lost 6 bases, J lost 0 bases, and 2 bases stayed unmatched. The germline V gene has CDR1 LNHDA and CDR2 SQIVND (reference sequence). CDR3 sequence: CASRRTGSGNTIYF. CDR3 sequence (DNA): TGTGCCAGTAGAAGGACAGGCTCTGGAAACACCATATATTTT.

The table lists this clone with a few counts. This chain joins TRBV11-1 and TRBJ2-3; 9 nucleotides align to TRBD2. Trimming cost V 3 bases and J 0 bases; bases outside gene matches: 1. The CDR3 totals 15 residues. Germline V gene sequence: CDR1 SGHAT, CDR2 FQDESV (reference sequence). The CDR3 DNA reads TGTGCCAGCAGCTTGCTAGCGGGGAGCACAGATACGCAGTATTTT. It yields the protein CASSLLAGSTDTQYF.

The V and J genes are TRBV11-2 and TRBJ2-1; tentatively, D is TRBD2 (6 bases). Trimming cost V 0 bases and J 9 bases, with 15 bases left between them. CDR3 length: 15 residues. The germline V gene has CDR1 SGHAT and CDR2 FQNNGV. CDR3 nucleotides: TGTGCCAGCAGCTTAGATGGAAAACTAGCCGTTGAGCAGTTCTTC. Its protein is CASSLDGKLAVEQFF.

The V call is TRBV5-1, the J call TRBJ2-2; TRBD2 agrees at 8 bases. CDR3 size: 16 residues. Germline-derived CDR1 and CDR2 are SGHRS and YFSETQ. Losses at the gene ends were 4 bases for V and 1 base for J; bases not matched to a gene: 6. CDR3 loop: CASSPREGGNTGELFF. The CDR3 DNA reads as TGCGCCAGCAGCCCCCGGGAGGGGGGGAACACCGGGGAGCTGTTTTTT. Full variable domain (missing parts from reference TRBV5-1 and TRBJ2-2): KAGVTQTPRYLIKTRGQQVTLSCSPISGHRSVSWYQQTPGQGLQFLFEYFSETQRNKGNFPGRFSGRQFSNSRSEMNVSTLELGDSALYLCASSPREGGNTGELFFGEGSRLTVL.

The chain joins TRBV27 to TRBJ1-6; 7 bases are a match to TRBD1. Germline V gives CDR1 MNHEY, CDR2 SMNVEV (reference sequence). Unmatched junction bases numbered 5, after V lost 0 bases and J lost 6 bases. The CDR3 runs 16 residues. DNA of the CDR3: TGTGCCAGCAGTTTATCCCCGGGGACAGCTAATTCACCCCTCCACTTT. Translating it yields CASSLSPGTANSPLHF.

The rearrangement joins TRBV7-6 to TRBJ1-1, with D uncertain. This CDR3 has 14 amino acids. The V end lost 5 bases, the J end lost 2 bases, and 12 bases lay between the germline ends. The germline V gene encodes CDR1 SGHVS and CDR2 FNYEAQ. The CDR3 region is CASSKSGDNTEAFF. The CDR3 coding sequence is TGTGCCAGCAGCAAAAGCGGGGATAACACTGAAGCTTTCTTT.

The rearrangement uses TRBV4-1 and TRBJ1-4; 10 bases align to TRBD1. Germline CDR1 is MGHRA and CDR2 is YSYEKL. The CDR3 totals 15 residues. Trimming removed 1 base from V and 8 bases from J; junction bases left unmatched: 4. CDR3 DNA: TGCGCCAGCAGCCAAGGGACAGGGGGGTTGGAAAAACTGTTTTTT. Translating gives CASSQGTGGLEKLFF.

The rearrangement links TRBV5-5 to TRBJ2-3, with D tentatively TRBD1 (6 bases). The V gene's germline CDR1 is SGHKS and CDR2 YYEKEE (reference sequence). Trimming shortened V by 8 bases and J by 2 bases, and 15 bases separated the two germline ends. The CDR3 has 14 residues. In DNA form, the CDR3 reads TGTGCCAGTCTGACAGGCCCACTCACAGATACGCAGTATTTT. Translation gives CASLTGPLTDTQYF. The full variable domain, its missing parts supplied by reference TRBV5-5 and TRBJ2-3, is DAGVTQSPTHLIKTRGQQVTLRCSPISGHKSVSWYQQVLGQGPQFIFQYYEKEERGRGNFPDRFSARQFPNYSSELNVNALLLGDSALYLCASLTGPLTDTQYFGPGTRLTVL.

CDR3 DNA sequence: TGTGCCAGCTCACCAGGGCCCAATCAGCCCCAGCATTTT. Its translation is CASSPGPNQPQHF. The chain employs TRBV18 and TRBJ1-5; D is unclear. V lost 2 bases, J lost 3 bases, and 5 bases lay in between. This CDR3 contains 13 residues. The germline gives CDR1 KGHSH, CDR2 LQKENI.

The chain employs TRBV14 and TRBJ1-1, with 8 bases identical to TRBD1. The V gene's germline CDR1 is SGHDN and CDR2 FVKESK. V lost 3 bases to trimming and J lost 0 bases; unmatched junction nucleotides: 3. The CDR3 consists of 15 residues. CDR3: CASSQRDRMNTEAFF. The CDR3 DNA reads TGTGCCAGCAGCCAGAGGGACAGGATGAACACTGAAGCTTTCTTT.